This TCR beta chain was observed in a study of Ad26.COV2.S vaccination and SARS-CoV-2 variants. Study outcomes and limitations: Vaccine recipients and placebo recipients showed similar non-spike TCR breadth. Vaccinees displayed broader spike-specific TCR repertoires than placebo recipients.

About this clone: The antigen is not known.

CDR3 length equals 15 residues. Germline CDR1 reads SGHTA; CDR2 reads FQGTGA. Trimming stripped 1 base from V and 6 bases from J, with 13 bases between. Sequenced by immunoSEQ multiplex PCR; TCRdb stores in-frame clones only, minus some. The data hold 200,000 to 300,000 clones, with approximately 88% observed a single time. Regarding treatment: some 20 received Ad26.COV2.S at low or high dose, single or two shots; about 5 received placebo; per-sample allocation not given. Sampling happened 63 days after the first vaccine or placebo injection. The clonotype comes from a person aged 18-60 years who received the Ad26.COV2.S COVID-19 vaccine or a placebo. Sample: peripheral blood, taken in a trial of Ad26.COV2.S vaccine versus placebo. The chain combines TRBV7-3 with TRBJ2-1; tentative D call: TRBD2 (5 bases). CDR3 sequence: CASSLIATPPNEQFF. As DNA, the CDR3 is TGTGCCAGCAGCTTAATAGCGACTCCCCCCAATGAGCAGTTCTTC.